The rows below give T cell receptor beta chains drawn from one sample of a study of identical twins. TCRdb called the 5' RACE reads again in MiXCR, with one record for every CDR3 protein. The sample lists hundreds of thousands of distinct CDR3 sequences; 7.1% were seen once. Another study also made use of these data, one on yellow fever vaccine responses in identical twins.

The sequenced material came from PBMCs. The receptors derive from a woman between 18 and 29 years old in good health. Both conserved end residues are part of each CDR3. A D gene is named only where the DNA matches it firmly. Clone size, where shown, is once, few, many, or a class for clones that have expanded.

>many|TRBJ2-7|TRBD1|TRBV14
CASSHLHPGQGAYEQYF
TGTGCCAGCAGCCATCTACATCCGGGACAGGGGGCGTACGAGCAGTACTTC
>.|TRBJ2-5|TRBD1|TRBV5-1
CASSLWTGGETQYF
TGCGCCAGCAGCTTGTGGACAGGTGGAGAGACCCAGTACTTC
>few|TRBJ2-1|.|TRBV29-1
CSVEIGNEQFF
TGCAGCGTTGAAATAGGGAATGAGCAGTTCTTC
>.|TRBJ2-2|.|TRBV6-2/TRBV6-3
CASHSGGTNTGELFF
TGTGCCAGCCATTCCGGGGGAACGAACACCGGGGAGCTGTTTTTT
>.|TRBJ1-2|.|TRBV6-5
CASSYSRTVYGYTF
TGTGCCAGCAGTTACTCAAGGACAGTCTATGGCTACACCTTC
>.|TRBJ1-2|TRBD1|TRBV6-5
CASRTGEYGYTF
TGTGCCAGCAGGACAGGGGAGTATGGCTACACCTTC
>few|TRBJ2-1|TRBD1|TRBV27
CASSLTRDRFVSF
TGTGCCAGCAGTCTAACGCGGGACAGGTTCGTATCGTTC
>.|TRBJ1-5|.|TRBV12-3/TRBV12-4
CASSRDANQPQHF
TGTGCCAGCAGTCGGGACGCCAATCAGCCCCAGCATTTT
>.|TRBJ2-3|.|TRBV12-5
CASGLYHPVYGTTDTQYF
TGTGCTAGTGGTTTGTATCACCCCGTATATGGGACCACAGATACGCAGTATTTT
>.|TRBJ2-3|TRBD1|TRBV10-3
CAIRMGQFTDTQYF
TGTGCCATCAGGATGGGACAGTTCACAGATACGCAGTATTTT
>many|TRBJ2-2|.|TRBV5-1
CASSYYPAGTGELFF
TGCGCCAGCAGCTACTACCCGGCGGGCACCGGGGAGCTGTTTTTT
>many|TRBJ2-5|TRBD2|TRBV7-2
CASSLVPAGRETQYF
TGTGCCAGCAGCTTAGTACCAGCGGGGAGAGAGACCCAGTACTTC
>.|TRBJ2-1|.|TRBV15
CATSTGLGDEQFF
TGTGCCACCAGCACCGGTTTGGGCGATGAGCAGTTCTTC
>few|TRBJ2-1|TRBD2|TRBV4-2
CASSQGPPLAGVPYNEQFF
TGTGCCAGCAGCCAAGGTCCCCCTTTAGCGGGGGTACCCTACAATGAGCAGTTCTTC
>many|TRBJ2-1|.|TRBV12-5
CASGPLAGSSYNEQFF
TGTGCTAGTGGTCCCCTGGCGGGATCGTCCTACAATGAGCAGTTCTTC
>many|TRBJ2-3|.|TRBV5-1
CASSFGQSITDTQYF
TGCGCCAGCAGCTTTGGGCAATCGATCACAGATACGCAGTATTTT
>.|TRBJ2-7|.|TRBV6-1
CASSRSPGQSSYEQYF
TGTGCCAGCAGCCGAAGCCCCGGACAGAGCTCCTACGAGCAGTACTTC
>many|TRBJ1-6|TRBD1|TRBV27
CASSRGQLNSPLHF
TGTGCCAGCAGCCGGGGACAGCTTAATTCACCCCTCCACTTT
>.|TRBJ2-6|.|TRBV19
CASNQYSKAGANVLTF
TGTGCCAGTAACCAATACAGTAAGGCTGGGGCCAACGTCCTGACTTTC
>.|TRBJ2-1|TRBD2|TRBV6-5
CASSSPPGLAGGRGNEQFF
TGTGCCAGCAGTTCACCACCGGGACTAGCGGGGGGCCGGGGGAATGAGCAGTTCTTC
>few|TRBJ2-5|.|TRBV5-1
CASSLAAGSQETQYF
TGCGCCAGCAGCTTGGCCGCAGGGTCCCAAGAGACCCAGTACTTC
>few|TRBJ2-3|.|TRBV5-1
CASSFGLSTSTDTQYF
TGCGCCAGCAGCTTCGGTCTGAGTACTAGCACAGATACGCAGTATTTT
>many|TRBJ1-1|.|TRBV21-1
CASKGGNTEAFF
TGTGCCAGCAAGGGGGGGAACACTGAAGCTTTCTTT
>many|TRBJ1-1|.|TRBV29-1
CSVDGWGAGLNTEAFF
TGCAGCGTTGATGGTTGGGGGGCTGGATTGAACACTGAAGCTTTCTTT
>.|TRBJ1-2|.|TRBV5-6
CASSHPGGPRQGHGYTF
TGTGCCAGCAGCCACCCCGGAGGTCCCAGGCAGGGCCATGGCTACACCTTC
>.|TRBJ1-1|.|TRBV20-1
CSARDLSATEAFF
TGCAGTGCTAGAGATCTCAGTGCCACTGAAGCTTTCTTT
>.|TRBJ2-1|.|TRBV29-1
CSVRGELDKDHEQFF
TGCAGCGTCAGAGGGGAGCTAGATAAAGACCATGAGCAGTTCTTC
>few|TRBJ2-1|.|TRBV20-1
CSARDPTLLRAGDEQFF
TGCAGTGCTAGAGATCCTACACTCCTTCGGGCTGGGGATGAGCAGTTCTTC
>.|TRBJ1-1|.|TRBV15
CATSTAGAGTEAFF
TGTGCCACCAGCACAGCGGGGGCTGGCACTGAAGCTTTCTTT
>.|TRBJ2-3|.|TRBV28
CASSFTRTIPSTDTQYF
TGTGCCAGCAGTTTTACCCGGACTATTCCAAGCACAGATACGCAGTATTTT
>many|TRBJ2-1|TRBD2|TRBV29-1
CSVGRGGNEQFF
TGCAGCGTTGGTCGGGGAGGGAATGAGCAGTTCTTC
>.|TRBJ2-7|.|TRBV21-1
CASSKAPGPHYEQYF
TGTGCCAGCAGCAAAGCACCGGGACCGCACTACGAGCAGTACTTC
>few|TRBJ2-1|.|TRBV13
CASSLTTGISYNEQFF
TGTGCCAGCAGCTTGACAACAGGGATATCCTACAATGAGCAGTTCTTC
>few|TRBJ2-4|.|TRBV9
CASSSGGRAWGIQYF
TGTGCCAGCAGCTCCGGCGGCAGGGCCTGGGGCATTCAGTACTTC
>many|TRBJ1-5|TRBD1|TRBV12-3/TRBV12-4
CASSLSGQGRSNQPQHF
TGTGCCAGCAGCCTTTCGGGACAGGGGCGAAGCAATCAGCCCCAGCATTTT
>many|TRBJ1-1|TRBD1|TRBV29-1
CSARQGGSNTEAFF
TGCAGCGCTCGACAGGGCGGGTCAAACACTGAAGCTTTCTTT
>many|TRBJ2-1|.|TRBV29-1
CSVGQPDFNEQFF
TGCAGCGTTGGACAGCCCGACTTCAATGAGCAGTTCTTC
>.|TRBJ2-7|.|TRBV6-1
CASSRVATATYEQYF
TGTGCCAGCAGCCGAGTTGCGACAGCGACCTACGAGCAGTACTTC
>few|TRBJ2-1|TRBD2|TRBV24-1
CATSDSGGRDSSYNEQFF
TGTGCCACCAGTGATTCGGGGGGGCGGGACTCTTCCTACAATGAGCAGTTCTTC
>.|TRBJ2-5|TRBD2|TRBV20-1
CSARAPLPVTASGRETQYF
TGCAGTGCTAGAGCCCCCCTCCCGGTTACGGCTAGCGGGAGGGAGACCCAGTACTTC
>many|TRBJ2-4|.|TRBV11-2
CASLRAGSLKNIQYF
TGTGCCAGCCTAAGGGCGGGATCCCTCAAAAACATTCAGTACTTC
>.|TRBJ1-4|TRBD1|TRBV6-5
CASSYSGTGGEKLFF
TGTGCCAGCAGTTACTCGGGGACAGGGGGCGAAAAACTGTTTTTT
>few|TRBJ2-2|.|TRBV4-1
CASSQDHGTGELFF
TGCGCCAGCAGCCAAGATCATGGAACCGGGGAGCTGTTTTTT
>few|TRBJ2-1|TRBD2|TRBV6-2/TRBV6-3
CASSYWGLAGVDNEQFF
TGTGCCAGCAGTTACTGGGGACTGGCGGGAGTGGACAATGAGCAGTTCTTC
>.|TRBJ1-5|.|TRBV6-1
CASSQGQGYSNQPQHF
TGTGCCAGCAGTCAAGGCCAGGGTTATAGCAATCAGCCCCAGCATTTT
>few|TRBJ2-1|.|TRBV5-1
CASSLEIVQASQFF
TGCGCCAGCAGCTTGGAAATCGTGCAGGCGTCGCAGTTCTTC
>many|TRBJ2-3|.|TRBV5-5
CASSLAPSNTDTQYF
TGTGCCAGCAGCTTGGCACCCAGCAACACAGATACGCAGTATTTT
>many|TRBJ2-1|TRBD1|TRBV5-1
CASSWSGTGDNEQFF
TGCGCCAGCAGCTGGAGCGGGACAGGGGACAATGAGCAGTTCTTC
>many|TRBJ2-1|.|TRBV12-3/TRBV12-4
CASTAGSRINEQFF
TGTGCCAGCACAGCCGGGAGTAGGATCAATGAGCAGTTCTTC
>few|TRBJ1-1|.|TRBV3-1
CASSQVWDGNTEAFF
TGTGCCAGCAGCCAAGTCTGGGACGGGAACACTGAAGCTTTCTTT
>few|TRBJ2-1|TRBD2|TRBV4-1
CASSQGGLAGGQFF
TGCGCCAGCAGCCAAGGGGGACTAGCGGGAGGACAGTTCTTC
>few|TRBJ2-7|.|TRBV3-1
CASSPGRAPYEQYF
TGTGCCAGCAGCCCGGGCCGGGCCCCCTACGAGCAGTACTTC
>few|TRBJ2-2|TRBD2|TRBV6-5
CASSYDLAGGGELFF
TGTGCCAGCAGTTACGATCTAGCGGGGGGCGGGGAGCTGTTTTTT
>few|TRBJ2-3|TRBD2|TRBV10-1
CASSELAGGRDTQYF
TGCGCCAGCAGTGAGTTAGCGGGGGGCAGGGATACGCAGTATTTT
>.|TRBJ2-3|TRBD1|TRBV20-1
CSASSPGRGHTDTQYF
TGCAGTGCTAGCTCCCCTGGCAGGGGGCACACAGATACGCAGTATTTT
>.|TRBJ2-5|.|TRBV5-1
CASSLRDGAKTQYF
TGCGCCAGCAGCTTGAGGGACGGGGCCAAGACCCAGTACTTC
>few|TRBJ2-7|.|TRBV10-3
CAISAGGSSYEQYF
TGTGCCATCAGTGCCGGGGGAAGCTCCTACGAGCAGTACTTC
>few|TRBJ2-1|TRBD2|TRBV5-1
CASSSAPSGRFNEQFF
TGCGCCAGCAGCTCCGCCCCTAGCGGGAGATTCAATGAGCAGTTCTTC